This passage covers 10 T cell receptor beta chains from one sample sequenced in a study of T-cell reconstitution after alpha-beta-depleted transplantation in children. It was with unique molecular identifiers that the TCRbeta library was prepared. TCRdb analysed the PCR reads with MiXCR anew, one entry per CDR3 protein. The sample includes some 400,000 distinct CDR3 sequences, 20% seen only once; the top ten take 3% to 4.5%. The starting material was PBMCs from the stem cell graft donor, obtained from the stem cell graft. The receptor set was obtained from a human donor who donated a stem cell graft to a child with acute myeloid leukemia.

This clonotype was counted ten times or more. The rearrangement uses TRBV20-1 and TRBJ1-5; maybe TRBD1 (6 bases). CDR3 length equals 14 residues. Trimming removed 5 bases at V and 0 bases at J, with 11 bases between. Per germline, CDR1 DFQATT and CDR2 SNEGSKA (reference sequence). The CDR3 DNA reads TGCAGTGCTTACAGGGCGTCTAGCAATCAGCCCCAGCATTTT. Its protein product is CSAYRASSNQPQHF.

This clonotype has just a few counts. The chain carries TRBV2 and TRBJ2-7; D perhaps matches TRBD1 (5 bases). Germline lookup yields CDR1 SNHLY and CDR2 FYNNEI. V was trimmed by 8 bases and J by 3 bases, leaving 11 bases between them. The CDR3 contains 12 residues. CDR3 region: CASDDSYYEQYF. The CDR3 DNA reads as TGTGCCAGCGACGACAGTTACTACGAGCAGTACTTC.

V is TRBV12-3 or TRBV12-4 and J is TRBJ2-2; D is possibly TRBD1 (6 bases). V lost 6 bases and J lost 5, with 19 bases in between. This CDR3 spans 16 amino acids. In DNA, the CDR3 is TGTGCCAGCAGAGTCGATTCCGGGACAAAAACCGGGGAGCTGTTTTTT. Amino acid sequence: CASRVDSGTKTGELFF.

The V and J genes are TRBV7-3 and TRBJ2-2; 7 bases align to TRBD1. V lost 1 base to trimming and J lost 2 bases; unmatched junction nucleotides: 4. Germline V gene lookup returns CDR1 SGHTA and CDR2 FQGTGA. This CDR3 contains 16 residues. CDR3 bases: TGTGCCAGCAGCTTAAGGGGGACAGCCAACACCGGGGAGCTGTTTTTT. Translation: CASSLRGTANTGELFF.

At least ten counts were recorded for this clonotype. V usage is TRBV7-2 and J usage is TRBJ2-7; D is unresolved. There are 15 residues in the CDR3. Germline CDR1 SGHTA, CDR2 FQGNSA. V lost 0 bases, J lost 0 bases, and 9 bases lay in between. CDR3 sequence reads: CASSLAVTSSYEQYF. In nucleotides, the CDR3 is TGTGCCAGCAGCTTAGCAGTGACGAGCTCCTACGAGCAGTACTTC.

The CDR3 loop reads CASSSDRSEQYF. In nucleotides, the CDR3 is TGTGCCAGCAGCTCGGACAGGTCCGAGCAGTACTTC. The chain joins TRBV7-6 to TRBJ2-7, with 7 bases matching TRBD1. The CDR3 is 12 amino acids. Germline CDR1 reads SGHVS; CDR2 reads FNYEAQ. With 4 bases clipped from V and 6 bases from J, the junction kept 3 bases outside the gene matches. Looking up the rest from reference TRBV7-6 and TRBJ2-7 gives the full variable domain: GAGVSQSPRYKVTKRGQDVALRCDPISGHVSLYWYRQALGQGPEFLTYFNYEAQQDKSGLPNDRFSAERPEGSISTLTIQRTEQRDSAMYRCASSSDRSEQYFGPGTRLTVT.

This clonotype showed up just a few times. J is TRBJ2-3 and V is TRBV7-9, with D maybe TRBD1 (5 bases). This CDR3 has 16 residues. Germline-derived CDR1 and CDR2 are SEHNR and FQNEAQ (reference sequence). V lost 3 bases, J lost 0 bases, and 13 bases lay in between. CDR3 protein: CASSFPPDKSTDTQYF. In DNA form, the CDR3 reads TGTGCCAGCAGCTTTCCCCCGGACAAGAGCACAGATACGCAGTATTTT.

This clonotype came up a few times. The rearrangement links TRBV5-6 to TRBJ2-7, with D possibly matching TRBD2 (5 bases). Germline lookup yields CDR1 SGHDT and CDR2 YYEEEE. V lost 2 bases and J 4 bases, leaving 13 bases between the germline ends. CDR3 length: 14 amino acids. In DNA form, the CDR3 reads TGTGCCAGCAGCTTCATAGCGACCTATTACGAGCAGTACTTC. Translated, it gives CASSFIATYYEQYF.

This rearrangement joins TRBV6-1 to TRBJ2-7; no clear D gene. Germline CDR1 and CDR2: MNHNS and SASEGT. The length of the CDR3 is 14 residues. Trimming took 6 bases from V and 2 from J, leaving 14 bases between them. Here the CDR3 DNA reads TGTGCCAGCAGAAGCCCCATTGGGCCCTACGAGCAGTACTTC. It specifies CASRSPIGPYEQYF.

The chain carries TRBV5-1 and TRBJ2-3, with 9 bases aligning to TRBD1. The germline V gene has CDR1 SGHRS and CDR2 YFSETQ. V gave up 3 bases and J gave up 4 bases; unmatched junction bases: 6. The CDR3 is 15 residues long. The CDR3, as DNA: TGCGCCAGCAGCTCGGACAGGGGATTTTCAGATACGCAGTATTTT. Translation gives CASSSDRGFSDTQYF.